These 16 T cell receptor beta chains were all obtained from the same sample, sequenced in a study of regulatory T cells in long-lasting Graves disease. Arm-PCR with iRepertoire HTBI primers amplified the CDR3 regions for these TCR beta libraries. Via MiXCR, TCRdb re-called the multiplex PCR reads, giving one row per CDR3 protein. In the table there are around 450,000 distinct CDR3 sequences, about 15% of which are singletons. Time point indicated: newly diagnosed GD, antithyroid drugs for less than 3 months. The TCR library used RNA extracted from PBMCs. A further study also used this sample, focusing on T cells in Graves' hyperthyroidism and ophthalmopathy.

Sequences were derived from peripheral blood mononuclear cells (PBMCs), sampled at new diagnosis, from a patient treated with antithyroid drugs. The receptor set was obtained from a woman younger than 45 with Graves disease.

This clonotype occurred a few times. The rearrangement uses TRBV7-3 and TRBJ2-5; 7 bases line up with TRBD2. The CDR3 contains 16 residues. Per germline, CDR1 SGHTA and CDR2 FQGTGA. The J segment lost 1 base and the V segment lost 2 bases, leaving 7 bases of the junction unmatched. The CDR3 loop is CASSLWGGESQETQYF. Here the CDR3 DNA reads TGTGCCAGCAGCTTATGGGGAGGGGAATCCCAAGAGACCCAGTACTTC.

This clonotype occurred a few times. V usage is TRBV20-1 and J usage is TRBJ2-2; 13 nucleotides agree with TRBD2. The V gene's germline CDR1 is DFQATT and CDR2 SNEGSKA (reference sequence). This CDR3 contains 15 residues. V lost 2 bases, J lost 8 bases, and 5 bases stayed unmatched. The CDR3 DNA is TGCAGTGCTAGATCTAGGACTAGCGGGGGAGGGGAGCTGTTTTTT. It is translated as CSARSRTSGGGELFF.

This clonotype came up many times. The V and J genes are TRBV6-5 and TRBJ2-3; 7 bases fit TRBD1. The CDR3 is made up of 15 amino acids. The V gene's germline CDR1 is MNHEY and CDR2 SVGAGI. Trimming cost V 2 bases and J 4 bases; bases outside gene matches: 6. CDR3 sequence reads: CASSYRGTASDTQYF. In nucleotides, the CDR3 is TGTGCCAGCAGTTACAGAGGGACAGCGTCAGATACGCAGTATTTT.

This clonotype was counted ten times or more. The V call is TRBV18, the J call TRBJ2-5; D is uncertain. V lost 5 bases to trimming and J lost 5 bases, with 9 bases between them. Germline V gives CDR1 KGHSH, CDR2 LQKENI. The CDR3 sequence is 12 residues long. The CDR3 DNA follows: TGTGCCAGCTCAGCGGCTGCCGAGACCCAGTACTTC. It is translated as CASSAAAETQYF.

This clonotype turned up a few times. The DNA for the CDR3 is TGTGCCAGCAGCAGGGGGCCGGGTTCCCAAGAGACCCAGTACTTC. Residues: CASSRGPGSQETQYF. The V and J genes are TRBV5-6 and TRBJ2-5, with TRBD1 matching 7 bases. The germline V gene encodes CDR1 SGHDT and CDR2 YYEEEE. CDR3 size: 15 residues. The V segment lost 4 bases and the J segment 1 base; nucleotides outside the gene matches: 7.

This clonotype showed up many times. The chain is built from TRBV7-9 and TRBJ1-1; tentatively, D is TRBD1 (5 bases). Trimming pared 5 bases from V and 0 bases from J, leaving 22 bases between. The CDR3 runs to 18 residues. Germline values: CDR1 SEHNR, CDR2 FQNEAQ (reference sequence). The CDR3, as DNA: TGTGCCAGCAGCCCCCGTCGTGGGGGTCTGGTGATGAACACTGAAGCTTTCTTT. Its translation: CASSPRRGGLVMNTEAFF.

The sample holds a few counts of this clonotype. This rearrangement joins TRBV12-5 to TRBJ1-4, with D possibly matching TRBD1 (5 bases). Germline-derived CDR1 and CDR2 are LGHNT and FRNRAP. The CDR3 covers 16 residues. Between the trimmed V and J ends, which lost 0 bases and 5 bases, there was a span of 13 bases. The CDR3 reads CASGLVPGLRNEKLFF. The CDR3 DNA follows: TGTGCTAGTGGTTTGGTCCCGGGACTCCGAAATGAAAAACTGTTTTTT.

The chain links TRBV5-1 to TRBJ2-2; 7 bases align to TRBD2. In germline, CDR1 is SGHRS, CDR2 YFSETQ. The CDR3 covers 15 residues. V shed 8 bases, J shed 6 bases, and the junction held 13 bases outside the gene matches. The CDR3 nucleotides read TGCGCCAGTATGGCCCCGGGAGGAATGGCCGGGGAGCTGTTTTTT. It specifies CASMAPGGMAGELFF.

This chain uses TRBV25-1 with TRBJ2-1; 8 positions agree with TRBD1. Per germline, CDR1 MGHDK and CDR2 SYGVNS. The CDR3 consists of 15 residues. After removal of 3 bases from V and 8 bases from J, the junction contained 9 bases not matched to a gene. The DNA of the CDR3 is TGTGCCAGCAGTGATTCAACGGACAGGGTCGATGAGCAGTTCTTC. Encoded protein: CASSDSTDRVDEQFF.

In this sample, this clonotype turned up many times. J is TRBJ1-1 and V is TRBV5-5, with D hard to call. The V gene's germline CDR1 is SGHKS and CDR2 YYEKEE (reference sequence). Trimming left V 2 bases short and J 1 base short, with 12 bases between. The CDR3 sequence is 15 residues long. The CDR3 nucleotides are TGTGCCAGCAGCTTAGAAGGGAGAAGGAACACTGAAGCTTTCTTT. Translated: CASSLEGRRNTEAFF.

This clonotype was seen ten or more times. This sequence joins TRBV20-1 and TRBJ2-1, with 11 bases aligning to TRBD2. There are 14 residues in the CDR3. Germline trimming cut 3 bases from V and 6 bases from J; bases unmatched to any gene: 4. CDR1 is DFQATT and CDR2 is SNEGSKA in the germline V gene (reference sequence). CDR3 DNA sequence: TGCAGTGCTAGGAGTAGCGGGAGGGTCAATGAGCAGTTCTTC. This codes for CSARSSGRVNEQFF.

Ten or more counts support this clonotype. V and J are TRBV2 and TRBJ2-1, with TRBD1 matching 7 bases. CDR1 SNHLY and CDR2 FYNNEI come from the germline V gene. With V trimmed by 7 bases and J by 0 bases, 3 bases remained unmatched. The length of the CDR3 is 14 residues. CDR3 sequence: CASTGGSSYNEQFF. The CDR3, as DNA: TGTGCCAGCACAGGGGGAAGCTCCTACAATGAGCAGTTCTTC. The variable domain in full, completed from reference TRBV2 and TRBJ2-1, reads EPEVTQTPSHQVTQMGQEVILRCVPISNHLYFYWYRQILGQKVEFLVSFYNNEISEKSEIFDDQFSVERPDGSNFTLKIRSTKLEDSAMYFCASTGGSSYNEQFFGPGTRLTVL.

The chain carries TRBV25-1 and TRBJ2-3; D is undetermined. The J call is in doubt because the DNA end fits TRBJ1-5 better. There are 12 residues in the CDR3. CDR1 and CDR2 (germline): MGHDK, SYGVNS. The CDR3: CASTISTDTQHF. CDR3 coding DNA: TGTGCCAGCACCATCAGCACAGATACGCAGCATTTT.

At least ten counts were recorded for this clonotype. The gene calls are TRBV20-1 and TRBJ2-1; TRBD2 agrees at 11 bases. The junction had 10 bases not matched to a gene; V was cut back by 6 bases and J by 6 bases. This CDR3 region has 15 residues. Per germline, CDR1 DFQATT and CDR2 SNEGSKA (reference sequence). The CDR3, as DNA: TGCAGTGCCCCGGGGGGACTAGCGGAGGTCAATGAGCAGTTCTTC. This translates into CSAPGGLAEVNEQFF.

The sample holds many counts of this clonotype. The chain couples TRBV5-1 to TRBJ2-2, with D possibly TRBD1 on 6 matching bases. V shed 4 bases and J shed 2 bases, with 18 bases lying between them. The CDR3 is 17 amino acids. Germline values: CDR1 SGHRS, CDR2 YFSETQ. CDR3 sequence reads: CASSPERQGLNTGELFF. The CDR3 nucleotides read TGCGCCAGCAGCCCGGAGCGGCAGGGGTTAAACACCGGGGAGCTGTTTTTT.

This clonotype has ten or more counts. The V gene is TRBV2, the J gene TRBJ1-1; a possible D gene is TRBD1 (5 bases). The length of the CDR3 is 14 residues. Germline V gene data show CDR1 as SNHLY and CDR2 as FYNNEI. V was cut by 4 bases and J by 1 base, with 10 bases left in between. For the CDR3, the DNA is TGTGCCAGCAGTGGGCCGGGGACGAACACTGAAGCTTTCTTT. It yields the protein CASSGPGTNTEAFF.